These 18 T cell receptor beta chains were sequenced from one sample in a study of cytomegalovirus exposure and HLA in healthy donors. The primer mix had 60 Vbeta and 13 Jbeta primers. Data came from immunoSEQ multiplex PCR; TCRdb stores just in-frame clones and leaves some out. The sample includes roughly 120,000 clones, about 61% of them seen just once. Source material: PBMCs. The receptors derive from a woman aged 25 to 45 in good health and CMV-seronegative.

V is TRBV5-1 and J is TRBJ2-7; D is uncertain. Germline V CDR1 and CDR2: SGHRS, YFSETQ. Trimming removed 1 base at V and 6 bases at J, with 11 bases between. The CDR3 contains 13 residues. CDR3 DNA: TGCGCCAGCAGCTTGATGACTCCCGGCGAGCAGTACTTC. Translating gives CASSLMTPGEQYF.

The chain recombines TRBV28 with TRBJ2-7; possibly TRBD1 for D (6 bases). The V gene lost 5 bases and the J gene lost 7 bases, with 6 bases spanning the gap. The length of the CDR3 is 10 residues. Germline V gene sequence: CDR1 MDHEN, CDR2 SYDVKM. The CDR3 DNA reads TGTGCCAGCAGTAGGGGGGAGCAGTACTTC. Protein sequence: CASSRGEQYF.

The DNA for the CDR3 is TGTGCCAGCAGCCTGACAGGGGGCGGCTACACCTTC. The encoded protein is CASSLTGGGYTF. J is TRBJ1-2 and V is TRBV28; TRBD1 matches 10 bases. The germline gives CDR1 MDHEN, CDR2 SYDVKM. The trim removed 6 bases at V and 8 bases at J, leaving 3 bases unmatched. This CDR3 is built from 12 residues.

The CDR3 region has the DNA TGTGCCAGCAGCCAAGATCCGGACAGGGTGGGGGAGACCCAGTACTTC. It codes for CASSQDPDRVGETQYF. The V gene is TRBV4-2, the J gene TRBJ2-5; 8 bases match TRBD1. The ends lost 0 bases at V and 5 bases at J; junction bases unmatched: 8. CDR3 length: 16 residues. Germline CDR1 LGHNA, CDR2 YNFKEQ.

The chain recombines TRBV1 with TRBJ1-1; the table's D gene call, TRBD1, was not cross checked with the DNA. TRBV1 constitutes a pseudogene. CDR3 size: 18 residues. The CDR3 bases are TGCACCAGCAGCCCAATGTACCGCCTCGGACAAGCTTACACTGAAGCTTTCTTT. Translated, it gives CTSSPMYRLGQAYTEAFF.

This chain uses TRBV20-1 with TRBJ2-5; perhaps TRBD1 as D (5 bases). The CDR3 has 11 residues. The germline gives CDR1 DFQATT, CDR2 SNEGSKA (reference sequence). V lost 2 bases to trimming and J lost 5 bases, with 6 bases between them. The CDR3 protein is CSARRGETQYF. The CDR3 DNA sequence: TGCAGTGCTAGAAGGGGCGAGACCCAGTACTTC.

The genes are TRBV5-6 and TRBJ1-2, with D maybe TRBD1 (5 bases). Germline loops: CDR1 SGHDT, CDR2 YYEEEE. Trimming took 4 bases from V and 3 from J, leaving 13 bases between them. The CDR3 is made up of 14 amino acids. The DNA of the CDR3 is TGTGCCAGCAGCGGACCCAAAGGGGACTATGGCTACACCTTC. As protein: CASSGPKGDYGYTF.

This clone was detected a few times. This chain links TRBV6-5 with TRBJ1-1; 7 bases map to TRBD1. The V and J ends lost 6 bases and 1 base, in that order; junction bases with no gene match: 5. This CDR3 comprises 14 residues. Germline V gives CDR1 MNHEY, CDR2 SVGAGI. Written as DNA, the CDR3 is TGTGCCAGCAGAACAGGGGTGGCGAACACTGAAGCTTTCTTT. Amino acids: CASRTGVANTEAFF.

V gene TRBV6-5 combines with J gene TRBJ2-1; no clear D gene. V was trimmed by 5 bases and J by 8 bases, leaving 10 bases between them. CDR1 MNHEY and CDR2 SVGAGI come from the germline V gene. CDR3 length: 12 amino acids. The CDR3 DNA reads TGTGCCAGCAGTCCCAGTTTGGATGAGCAGTTCTTC. This sequence encodes CASSPSLDEQFF.

In DNA, the CDR3 is TGTGCCAGCAGCCCTCGGAGCGGCGGGCCCTACGAGCAGTACTTC. Its translation is CASSPRSGGPYEQYF. The chain has TRBV7-2 and TRBJ2-7, with D perhaps matching TRBD2 (5 bases). The CDR3 runs to 15 residues. Germline lookup yields CDR1 SGHTA and CDR2 FQGNSA. Trimming cost V 5 bases and J 2 bases, with 16 bases left between them.

The chain recombines TRBV6-5 with TRBJ1-6; a possible D gene is TRBD1 (6 bases). Germline V lookup: CDR1 MNHEY, CDR2 SVGAGI. Trimming removed 7 bases from V and 3 bases from J, with 7 bases in between. The CDR3 has 13 amino acids. Here the CDR3 reads CASKGGYNSPLHF. The DNA for the CDR3 is TGTGCCAGCAAAGGGGGCTATAATTCACCCCTCCACTTT.

Only one count was recorded for this clone. The chain carries TRBV6-5 and TRBJ1-1, with a tentative D call TRBD1 (6 bases). Trimming removed 5 bases at V and 1 base at J, with 11 bases between. Germline-derived CDR1 and CDR2 are MNHEY and SVGAGI. The CDR3 extends over 14 amino acids. The CDR3 region has the DNA TGTGCCAGCAGTGTAAGGGGGGGGAACACTGAAGCTTTCTTT. Residues: CASSVRGGNTEAFF.

The chain combines TRBV30 with TRBJ1-3, with 8 bases identical to TRBD1. The V segment lost 5 bases and the J segment 3 bases; nucleotides outside the gene matches: 3. The CDR3 spans 13 residues. CDR1 is GTSNPN and CDR2 is SVGIG in the germline V gene (reference sequence). CDR3 sequence: CAWQGAGGNTIYF. CDR3 coding DNA: TGTGCCTGGCAGGGGGCGGGTGGAAACACCATATATTTT.

This chain uses TRBV6-1 with TRBJ1-5; D not certain. The germline V gene has CDR1 MNHNS and CDR2 SASEGT. V lost 5 bases to trimming and J lost 0 bases, with 11 bases between them. The CDR3 covers 15 residues. CDR3 sequence: CASSRTGNSNQPQHF. CDR3 bases: TGTGCCAGCAGTCGAACCGGGAATAGCAATCAGCCCCAGCATTTT.

The rearrangement links TRBV15 to TRBJ2-3; D unclear. The CDR3 runs to 16 residues. Germline CDR1 is LNHNV and CDR2 is YYDKDF (reference sequence). The V end was cut by 0 bases, the J end by 2 bases, with 12 bases between. CDR3 sequence (DNA): TGTGCCACCAGCAGAGATCGACTCGTTTTCACAGATACGCAGTATTTT. It specifies CATSRDRLVFTDTQYF.

The chain links TRBV27 to TRBJ1-1; TRBD1 is a possible D gene (5 bases). V lost 2 bases, J lost 2 bases, and 12 bases lay in between. CDR3 size: 15 residues. Germline V gene data show CDR1 as MNHEY and CDR2 as SMNVEV (reference sequence). As DNA, the CDR3 is TGTGCCAGCAGTTTAAGGGTAGGGGAAAACACTGAAGCTTTCTTT. Residues: CASSLRVGENTEAFF.

The CDR3 is CASSYSRGGGTEAFF. The CDR3 region has the DNA TGTGCCAGCAGTTACTCGAGAGGGGGTGGGACTGAAGCTTTCTTT. The rearrangement joins TRBV6-5 to TRBJ1-1; D may be TRBD1 (6 bases). This CDR3 spans 15 amino acids. Trimming took 0 bases from V and 5 from J, leaving 13 bases between them. Germline CDR1 and CDR2: MNHEY and SVGAGI.

CDR3 DNA sequence: TGCGCCAGCAGCTTGGCCTCGACGGGTAACACCGGGGAGCTGTTTTTT. Its translation is CASSLASTGNTGELFF. The chain couples TRBV5-1 to TRBJ2-2; no clear D. With 0 bases removed from V and 2 bases from J, the gap between germline ends came to 11 bases. Germline V gene lookup returns CDR1 SGHRS and CDR2 YFSETQ. This CDR3 spans 16 amino acids. Supplemented by reference TRBV5-1 and TRBJ2-2, the full variable domain reads KAGVTQTPRYLIKTRGQQVTLSCSPISGHRSVSWYQQTPGQGLQFLFEYFSETQRNKGNFPGRFSGRQFSNSRSEMNVSTLELGDSALYLCASSLASTGNTGELFFGEGSRLTVL.